The 18 T cell receptor beta chains below were found in one sample sequenced in a study of T-cell memory formation after mild COVID-19. TCRdb called the 5' RACE reads again in MiXCR, with one record for every CDR3 protein. The sample includes 470,000 or so distinct CDR3 sequences, 20% of them seen just once. The sequenced sample consisted of PBMCs or a T cell subset sorted from them (not recorded which). All receptors come from an adult woman who had mild COVID-19 (a few samples of this study predate the infection). Cell type and time point are not known.

There are a few counts of this clonotype. The rearrangement uses TRBV12-3 or TRBV12-4 and TRBJ2-1; TRBD2 aligns across 11 bases. The CDR3 runs 15 residues. V was clipped by 6 bases and J by 4 bases; unmatched bases: 5. The CDR3 loop is CASSMGLAEYNEQFF. In DNA form, the CDR3 reads TGTGCCAGCAGCATGGGACTAGCGGAATACAATGAGCAGTTCTTC.

The chain is built from TRBV6-2 or TRBV6-3 and TRBJ2-2; 9 bases line up with TRBD2. The CDR3 spans 16 residues. V was pared by 6 bases and J by 2 bases, with 7 bases of the junction left unmatched. Germline CDR1 and CDR2: MNHEY and SVGEGT. CDR3 sequence reads: CASSKTSGLNTGELFF. In DNA form, the CDR3 reads TGTGCCAGCAGCAAAACTAGCGGGCTTAACACCGGGGAGCTGTTTTTT.

The V call is TRBV24-1, the J call TRBJ2-3; D assignment may be TRBD1 or TRBD2 (6 bases each). V lost 10 bases and J 5 bases, leaving 9 bases between the germline ends. This CDR3 has 11 residues. CDR1 is KGHDR and CDR2 is SFDVKD in the germline V gene. The CDR3 sequence: CATQGGDTQYF. For the CDR3, the DNA is TGTGCCACACAGGGAGGAGATACGCAGTATTTT.

J is TRBJ1-2 and V is TRBV10-3; D unresolved. The V and J ends lost 8 bases and 4 bases respectively, with 8 bases between them. The CDR3 is made up of 11 amino acids. CDR1 is ENHRY, CDR2 SYGVKD, per germline. This chain's CDR3 is CAIGYSYGYTF. DNA for the CDR3: TGTGCCATCGGCTACAGCTATGGCTACACCTTC.

The chain employs TRBV24-1 and TRBJ1-1; no clear D. Trimming stripped 3 bases from V and 3 bases from J, with 7 bases between. CDR3 length equals 13 residues. The germline CDR1 and CDR2 sequences are KGHDR and SFDVKD. The CDR3, as DNA: TGTGCCACCAGTGATCTGACATACACTGAAGCTTTCTTT. It codes for CATSDLTYTEAFF.

This chain links TRBV12-3 or TRBV12-4 with TRBJ1-2; no firm D call. The CDR3 is 11 amino acids. Trimming cost V 3 bases and J 8 bases, with 7 bases left between them. The CDR3 bases are TGTGCCAGCAGTTTCATGGACGGCTACACCTTC. Its translation is CASSFMDGYTF.

The chain has TRBV5-1 and TRBJ1-6, with D unclear. The CDR3 covers 16 residues. The ends were cut back, 3 bases at V and 9 bases at J, with 19 bases in the middle. Germline CDR1 SGHRS, CDR2 YFSETQ. CDR3 protein: CASSSDPGVRASPLHF. The CDR3 DNA sequence: TGCGCCAGCAGCTCGGACCCCGGGGTCCGAGCTTCACCCCTCCACTTT.

This clonotype turned up a few times. The chain uses TRBV11-1 and TRBJ2-7, with D possibly called TRBD1 or TRBD2 (6 bases each). The CDR3 runs to 13 residues. V lost 6 bases to trimming and J lost 5 bases, with 14 bases between them. The V gene's germline CDR1 is SGHAT and CDR2 FQDESV (reference sequence). CDR3 nucleotide sequence: TGTGCCAGCAGTCAGGGGAGGAGAAACGAGCAGTACTTC. It yields the protein CASSQGRRNEQYF.

This clonotype showed up just a few times. The chain carries TRBV12-3 or TRBV12-4 and TRBJ2-7, with D perhaps matching TRBD2 (5 bases). CDR3 length: 12 amino acids. Trimming cost V 5 bases and J 3 bases, with 8 bases left between them. The CDR3 DNA is TGTGCCAGCAGTACTGACTACTACGAGCAGTACTTC. It is translated as CASSTDYYEQYF.

This clonotype was observed a few times. V is TRBV7-2 and J is TRBJ2-7, with D possibly TRBD2 on 6 matching bases. The CDR3 has 14 amino acids. V was clipped by 5 bases and J by 2 bases, with 13 bases between them. Germline CDR1 and CDR2: SGHTA and FQGNSA. The CDR3: CASSDGGTTYEQYF. The CDR3 nucleotides are TGTGCCAGCAGCGACGGGGGTACCACCTACGAGCAGTACTTC.

This clonotype was observed a few times. The chain uses TRBV30 and TRBJ2-3; D might be TRBD1 or TRBD2, each matching 5 bases. The CDR3 runs to 13 residues. V lost 3 bases and J lost 4, with 11 bases in between. The germline V gene has CDR1 GTSNPN and CDR2 SVGIG (reference sequence). The DNA for the CDR3 is TGTGCCTGGAGCCCGATGGGACCAGATACGCAGTATTTT. It codes for CAWSPMGPDTQYF.

This chain connects TRBV5-4 to TRBJ2-7, with D uncertain. The CDR3 totals 14 residues. V was shortened by 0 bases and J by 0 bases, with 7 bases between the two germline ends. Per germline, CDR1 SGHNT and CDR2 YYREEE (reference sequence). The CDR3 bases are TGTGCCAGCAGCTTGGGAAGGATCTCCTACGAGCAGTACTTC. Its translation: CASSLGRISYEQYF.

This clonotype showed up just a few times. The chain is built from TRBV2 and TRBJ1-5; no clear D gene. Per germline, CDR1 SNHLY and CDR2 FYNNEI. V shed 3 bases and J shed 2 bases, with 14 bases lying between them. CDR3 length equals 16 residues. CDR3 sequence reads: CASSEKGARGNQPQHF. Here the CDR3 DNA reads TGTGCCAGCAGTGAGAAGGGTGCTCGGGGCAATCAGCCCCAGCATTTT.

In its sample, this clonotype was seen a few times. The V call is TRBV5-1, the J call TRBJ2-3; TRBD2 matches at 10 bases. Trimming at V came to 4 bases and at J to 2 bases, leaving 16 bases not matched to a gene. There are 19 residues in the CDR3. Looked up from germline, CDR1 is SGHRS and CDR2 is YFSETQ. DNA for the CDR3: TGCGCCAGCAGCCCAGCAAAACCAGACGGACTAGCGGACACAGATACGCAGTATTTT. It is translated as CASSPAKPDGLADTDTQYF.

V gene TRBV7-8 combines with J gene TRBJ2-1; D tentatively reads TRBD1 or TRBD2 (7 bases each). The CDR3 is made up of 17 amino acids. CDR1 SGHVS and CDR2 FQNEAQ come from the germline V gene. Trimming cost V 1 base and J 6 bases, with 19 bases left between them. The CDR3 DNA sequence: TGTGCCAGCAGCTTAGGGTTTCGACAGGGAGGGTCCAATGAGCAGTTCTTC. This gives the protein CASSLGFRQGGSNEQFF.

This clonotype was observed a single time. This sequence joins TRBV5-1 and TRBJ1-1; D gene uncertain. The CDR3 runs 15 residues. V lost 2 bases and J 1 base, leaving 12 bases between the germline ends. Germline CDR1 and CDR2: SGHRS and YFSETQ. CDR3 amino acids: CASSLLGPPNTEAFF. DNA of the CDR3: TGCGCCAGCAGCTTACTCGGCCCACCGAACACTGAAGCTTTCTTT.

CDR3 protein: CASLKRQGANEQFF. In DNA form, the CDR3 reads TGTGCCAGTCTGAAGCGACAGGGGGCTAATGAGCAGTTCTTC. The chain has TRBV19 and TRBJ2-1; 10 bases line up with TRBD1. The CDR3 covers 14 residues. CDR1 is LNHDA, CDR2 SQIVND, per germline (reference sequence). With V trimmed by 8 bases and J by 7 bases, 8 bases remained unmatched.

This chain links TRBV6-1 with TRBJ2-5, with a weak D call TRBD2 (6 bases). Germline assignment: CDR1 MNHNS and CDR2 SASEGT. V was pared by 6 bases and J by 0 bases, with 11 bases between. This CDR3 comprises 14 residues. The CDR3, as DNA: TGTGCCAGCAGAACTAGCCAGTACCAAGAGACCCAGTACTTC. Amino acids: CASRTSQYQETQYF.